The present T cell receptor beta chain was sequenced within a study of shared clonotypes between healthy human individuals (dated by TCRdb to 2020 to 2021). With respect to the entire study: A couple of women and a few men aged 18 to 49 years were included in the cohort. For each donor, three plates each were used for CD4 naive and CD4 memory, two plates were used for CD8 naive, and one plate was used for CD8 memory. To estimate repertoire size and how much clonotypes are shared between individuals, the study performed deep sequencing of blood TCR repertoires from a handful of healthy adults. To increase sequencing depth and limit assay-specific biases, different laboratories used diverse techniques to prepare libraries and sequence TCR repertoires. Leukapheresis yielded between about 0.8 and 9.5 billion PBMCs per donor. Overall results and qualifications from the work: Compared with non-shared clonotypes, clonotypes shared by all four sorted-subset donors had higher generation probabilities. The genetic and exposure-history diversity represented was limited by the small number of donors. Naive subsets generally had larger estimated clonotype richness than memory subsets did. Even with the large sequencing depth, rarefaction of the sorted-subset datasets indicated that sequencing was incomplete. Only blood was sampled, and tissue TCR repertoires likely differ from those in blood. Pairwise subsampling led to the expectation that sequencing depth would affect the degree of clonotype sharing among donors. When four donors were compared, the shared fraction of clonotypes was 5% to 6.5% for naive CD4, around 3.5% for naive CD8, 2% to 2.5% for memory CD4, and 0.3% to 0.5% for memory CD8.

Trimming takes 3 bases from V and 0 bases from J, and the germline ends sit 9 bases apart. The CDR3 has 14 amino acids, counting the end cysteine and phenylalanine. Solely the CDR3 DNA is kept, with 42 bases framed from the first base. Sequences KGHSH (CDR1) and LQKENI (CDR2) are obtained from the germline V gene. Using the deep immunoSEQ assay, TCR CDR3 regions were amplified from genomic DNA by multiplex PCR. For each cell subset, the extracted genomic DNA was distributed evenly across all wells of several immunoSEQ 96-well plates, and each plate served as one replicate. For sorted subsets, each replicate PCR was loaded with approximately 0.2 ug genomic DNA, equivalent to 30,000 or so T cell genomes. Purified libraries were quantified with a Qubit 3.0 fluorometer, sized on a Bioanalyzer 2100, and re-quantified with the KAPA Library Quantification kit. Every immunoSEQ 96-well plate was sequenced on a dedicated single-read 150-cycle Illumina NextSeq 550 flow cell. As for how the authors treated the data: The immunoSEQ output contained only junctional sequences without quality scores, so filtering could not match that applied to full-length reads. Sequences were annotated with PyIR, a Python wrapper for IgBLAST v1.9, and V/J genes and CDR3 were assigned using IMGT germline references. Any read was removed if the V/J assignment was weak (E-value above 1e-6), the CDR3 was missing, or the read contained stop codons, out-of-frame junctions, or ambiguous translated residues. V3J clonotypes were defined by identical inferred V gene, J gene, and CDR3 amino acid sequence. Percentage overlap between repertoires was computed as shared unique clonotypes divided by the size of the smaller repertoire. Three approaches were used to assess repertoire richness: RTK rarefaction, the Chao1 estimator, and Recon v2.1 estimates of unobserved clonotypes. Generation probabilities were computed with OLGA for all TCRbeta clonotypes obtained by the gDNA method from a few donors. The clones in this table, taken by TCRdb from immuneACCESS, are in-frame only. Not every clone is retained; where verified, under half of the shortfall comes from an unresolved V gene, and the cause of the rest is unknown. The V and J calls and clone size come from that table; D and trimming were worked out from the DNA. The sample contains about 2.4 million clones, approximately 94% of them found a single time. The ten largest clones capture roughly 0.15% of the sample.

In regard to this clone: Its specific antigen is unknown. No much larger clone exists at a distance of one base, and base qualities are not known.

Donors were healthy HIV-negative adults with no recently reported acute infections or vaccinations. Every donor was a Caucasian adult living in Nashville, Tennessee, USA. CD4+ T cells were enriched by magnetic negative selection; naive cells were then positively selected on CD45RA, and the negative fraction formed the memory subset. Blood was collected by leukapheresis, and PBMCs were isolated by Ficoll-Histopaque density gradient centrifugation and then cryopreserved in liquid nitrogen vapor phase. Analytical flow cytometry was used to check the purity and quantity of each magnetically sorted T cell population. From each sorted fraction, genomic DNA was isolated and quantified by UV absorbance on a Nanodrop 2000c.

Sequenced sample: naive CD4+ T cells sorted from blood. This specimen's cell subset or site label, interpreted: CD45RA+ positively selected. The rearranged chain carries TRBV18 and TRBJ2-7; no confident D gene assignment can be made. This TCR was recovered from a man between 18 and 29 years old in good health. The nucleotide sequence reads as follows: TGTGCCAGCTCACCTAACTGGAGCTCCTACGAGCAGTACTTC. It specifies CASSPNWSSYEQYF.